This T cell receptor (beta chain) was captured by sequencing in a study of blood T cells in healthy people across ages. This clonotype was detected a few times. Its antigen is still unknown. Trimming took 7 bases from V and 11 from J; bases not matched to a gene: 12. The CDR3 covers 14 residues. Germline V gene data show CDR1 as MNHNY and CDR2 as SVGAGI (reference sequence). Broader study findings: Versus aged donors, long-lived donors had higher diversity and more naive CD4+ cells. Observed TCR beta diversity showed a strong correlation with the percentage of naive T cells as measured by flow cytometry.

Together with a sample-barcoded 5' primer, a J-beta primer mix was included in a second PCR lasting about 7 to 12 cycles. A 12-random-nucleotide template-switch adaptor tagged each cDNA molecule. TCRdb analysed the 5' RACE reads with MiXCR anew, one entry per CDR3 protein. The table lists 1.5 million to 2 million distinct CDR3 sequences, 28% of them singletons. Material: blood. The source of this sequence is a woman in her thirties in good health. The chain employs TRBV6-6 and TRBJ2-5, with 11 bases fitting TRBD2. This chain's CDR3 is CASTQLAGVSEQYF. In DNA, the CDR3 is TGTGCCAGCACCCAACTAGCGGGAGTTAGTGAGCAGTACTTC.